This is a list of T cell receptor beta chains from one sample in a study of cytomegalovirus exposure and HLA in healthy donors. The protocol was immunoSEQ multiplex PCR, while the TCRdb copy is restricted to in-frame clones and leaves out a portion. The table gives roughly 140,000 clones; the top ten clones make up 2.7% of it. The source material was PBMCs. The receptors were gathered from a man aged 40-50 years in good health and CMV-seronegative. Both conserved end residues are part of each CDR3. The D gene is left open where the match is weak.

v_call	d_call	j_call	cdr3_aa	cdr3_nt
TRBV5-1	TRBD1	TRBJ1-1	CASSLGGQLNTEAFF	TGCGCCAGCAGCTTGGGGGGACAGTTGAACACCGAAGCTTTCTTT
TRBV29-1	.	TRBJ2-5	CSVFVPGQETQYF	TGCAGCGTTTTCGTCCCAGGTCAAGAGACCCAGTACTTC
TRBV6-1	.	TRBJ1-6	CASSDSPRFSYNSPLHF	TGTGCCAGCAGTGATTCCCCGAGATTCTCCTATAATTCACCCCTCCACTTT
TRBV6-5	.	TRBJ2-7	CASSYSGASPNYEQYF	TGTGCCAGCAGTTACTCGGGCGCCTCACCCAACTACGAGCAGTACTTC
TRBV10-3	TRBD1	TRBJ1-2	CAITRTGGARGYTF	TGTGCCATCACCCGGACAGGGGGCGCACGTGGCTACACCTTC
TRBV5-6	.	TRBJ1-1	CASSWQWATEAFF	TGTGCCAGCAGCTGGCAGTGGGCCACTGAAGCTTTCTTT
TRBV7-2	.	TRBJ1-2	CASSLGHNYGYTF	TGTGCCAGCAGCTTAGGACATAACTATGGCTACACCTTC
TRBV9	.	TRBJ1-1	CASSVAGQRHTEAFF	TGTGCCAGCAGCGTAGCCGGACAGCGTCACACTGAAGCTTTCTTT
TRBV5-8	.	TRBJ2-3	CASSLEGASSDTQYF	TGTGCCAGCAGCTTGGAAGGAGCTAGCTCAGATACGCAGTATTTT
TRBV18	TRBD1	TRBJ2-6	CASTNSLQGALGANVLTF	TGTGCCAGCACAAACAGCCTACAGGGGGCCCTTGGGGCCAACGTCCTGACTTTC
TRBV4-3	TRBD1	TRBJ1-4	CASSQDRDRDREKLFF	TGCGCCAGCAGCCAAGACCGGGACAGGGACAGGGAAAAACTGTTTTTT
TRBV11-3	.	TRBJ2-7	CASSHAGDNYEQYF	TGTGCCAGCAGCCATGCTGGCGACAACTACGAGCAGTACTTC
TRBV13	TRBD1	TRBJ2-2	CASSFGTANTGELFF	TGTGCCAGCAGCTTCGGGACAGCAAACACCGGGGAGCTGTTTTTT
TRBV27	.	TRBJ2-5	CASSLSGGLRKETQYF	TGTGCCAGCAGTTTATCGGGGGGGCTAAGGAAGGAGACCCAGTACTTC
TRBV5-4	.	TRBJ2-5	CASSFRGAREQYF	TGTGCCAGCAGCTTCCGGGGGGCGAGGGAGCAGTACTTC
TRBV4-3	TRBD2	TRBJ2-2	CASSLGGASTGELFF	TGCGCCAGCAGCCTCGGGGGGGCGTCCACCGGGGAGCTGTTTTTT
TRBV25-1	TRBD1	TRBJ1-1	CASSDQTPGTGNTEAFF	TGTGCCAGCAGTGACCAAACCCCCGGGACAGGGAACACTGAAGCTTTCTTT
TRBV9	TRBD2	TRBJ2-1	CASSVEPSGGAIEQFF	TGTGCCAGCAGCGTAGAACCTAGCGGGGGGGCCATTGAGCAGTTCTTC
TRBV7-3	.	TRBJ1-1	CASSAPGGEAFF	TGTGCCAGCAGCGCCCCGGGGGGAGAGGCTTTCTTT
TRBV18	.	TRBJ2-1	CASSPPTTGNEQFF	TGTGCCAGCTCACCCCCGACTACGGGGAATGAGCAGTTCTTC
TRBV19	TRBD1	TRBJ1-5	CASSHGTGKPQPQHF	TGTGCCAGTAGTCATGGGACAGGGAAACCTCAGCCCCAGCATTTT
TRBV5-1	TRBD2	TRBJ2-1	CASSFGLAGGVYNEQFF	TGCGCCAGCAGCTTCGGACTAGCGGGGGGTGTCTACAATGAGCAGTTCTTC
TRBV19	TRBD2	TRBJ2-1	CASSLLAGSYNEQFF	TGTGCCAGTAGTTTACTAGCGGGGTCCTACAATGAGCAGTTCTTC
TRBV7-2	TRBD1	TRBJ2-7	CASRSQGDSYEQYF	TGTGCCAGCAGGTCACAGGGGGACTCCTACGAGCAGTACTTC
TRBV7-3	.	TRBJ2-5	CASSLQLWETQYF	TGTGCCAGCAGCTTACAACTCTGGGAGACCCAGTACTTC
TRBV7-6	.	TRBJ2-1	CASSFGLLRDGNEQFF	TGTGCCAGCAGTTTTGGGCTGCTCAGGGATGGCAATGAGCAGTTCTTC
TRBV29-1	.	TRBJ2-7	CSVVGRVSGDEQYF	TGCAGCGTTGTGGGCAGGGTCTCAGGAGACGAGCAGTACTTC
TRBV28	TRBD1	TRBJ2-5	CALQGAGETQYF	TGTGCTTTGCAGGGGGCAGGGGAGACCCAGTACTTC
TRBV19	TRBD1	TRBJ2-7	CASSIEWGQGYEQYF	TGTGCCAGTAGTATAGAATGGGGACAGGGCTACGAGCAGTACTTC
TRBV28	TRBD1	TRBJ2-3	CASSPRDRGFVDTQYF	TGTGCCAGCAGTCCCCGGGACAGGGGGTTCGTCGATACGCAGTATTTT
TRBV11-2	.	TRBJ2-1	CASSLDSLDFIYEQFF	TGTGCCAGCAGCTTAGATTCCCTAGATTTTATCTATGAGCAGTTCTTC
TRBV6-1	TRBD1	TRBJ2-1	CASSAGTGGARVYNEQFF	TGTGCCAGCAGTGCCGGGACAGGGGGCGCGAGGGTCTACAATGAGCAGTTCTTC
TRBV25-1	TRBD1	TRBJ2-7	CASSEWTGVNEQYF	TGTGCCAGCAGTGAGTGGACAGGAGTAAACGAGCAGTACTTC
TRBV10-3	TRBD2	TRBJ2-2	CAIRTRTGGYNTGELFF	TGTGCCATCAGGACCCGGACGGGGGGGTATAACACCGGGGAGCTGTTTTTT
TRBV19	.	TRBJ2-1	CASSIRSVDEQFF	TGTGCCAGTAGTATAAGATCGGTGGATGAGCAGTTCTTC
TRBV5-4	TRBD1	TRBJ1-6	CASSAGTGGSSPLHF	TGTGCCAGCAGCGCCGGGACAGGGGGAAGTTCACCCCTCCACTTT
TRBV4-3	.	TRBJ2-5	CASSPRGREEQYF	TGCGCCAGCAGCCCCAGGGGACGGGAGGAGCAGTACTTC
TRBV27	.	TRBJ1-6	CASSLVSRRLNSPLHF	TGTGCCAGCAGTTTGGTATCTAGACGACTGAATTCACCCCTCCACTTT
TRBV6-4	.	TRBJ2-2	CASSDSGSTNTGELFF	TGTGCCAGCAGTGACTCGGGCAGTACGAACACCGGGGAGCTGTTTTTT
TRBV5-1	.	TRBJ2-2	CASSLGETGELFF	TGCGCCAGCAGCTTGGGTGAGACCGGGGAGCTGTTTTTT
TRBV7-9	.	TRBJ2-2	CASSLFHSRSGVTTGELFF	TGTGCCAGCAGCTTATTCCACTCCCGCTCGGGGGTGACCACCGGGGAGCTGTTTTTT
TRBV2	TRBD2	TRBJ2-7	CASRTIERGLPGGQYF	TGTGCCAGCAGGACCATCGAAAGGGGACTTCCGGGAGGGCAGTACTTC
TRBV6-5	.	TRBJ1-3	CASARGGISGNTIYF	TGTGCCAGCGCACGGGGCGGGATCTCTGGAAACACCATATATTTT
TRBV5-1	.	TRBJ1-1	CASSYTAQYENTEAFF	TGCGCCAGCAGCTACACGGCACAGTATGAGAACACTGAAGCTTTCTTT
TRBV4-1	.	TRBJ1-1	CASSPRGNTEAFF	TGCGCCAGCAGCCCGCGGGGAAACACTGAAGCTTTCTTT
TRBV6-5	TRBD1	TRBJ1-2	CASSSGTGVRYGYTF	TGTGCCAGCAGTTCCGGGACAGGGGTTCGGTATGGCTACACCTTC
TRBV27	TRBD1	TRBJ1-6	CASRPGQGNSPLHF	TGTGCCAGCAGACCGGGACAGGGAAATTCACCCCTCCACTTT
TRBV5-4	TRBD2	TRBJ2-3	CASSQTSGSTDTQYF	TGTGCCAGCAGCCAGACTAGCGGGAGCACAGATACGCAGTATTTT
TRBV5-4	TRBD1	TRBJ2-6	CASSTGTGGGGANVLTF	TGTGCCAGCAGCACCGGGACAGGGGGCGGTGGGGCCAACGTCCTGACTTTC
TRBV7-2	.	TRBJ1-3	CASSPRGRGTGNTIYF	TGTGCCAGCAGCCCCAGAGGTCGCGGGACTGGAAACACCATATATTTT
TRBV2	.	TRBJ2-7	CASSAQGREQYF	TGTGCCAGCAGCGCTCAGGGGCGCGAGCAGTACTTC
TRBV4-3	TRBD2	TRBJ2-3	CASSQTSGGADTQYF	TGCGCCAGCAGCCAAACTAGCGGGGGGGCAGATACGCAGTATTTT
TRBV7-9	TRBD1	TRBJ1-1	CASSLQGAKNTEAFF	TGTGCCAGCAGCTTACAGGGGGCAAAGAACACTGAAGCTTTCTTT
TRBV5-1	.	TRBJ1-2	CASSVERDIGGYTF	TGCGCCAGCAGCGTTGAGCGGGACATTGGGGGCTACACCTTC
TRBV11-1	.	TRBJ1-1	CASSLSTVSEAFF	TGTGCCAGCAGCCTGTCGACAGTTTCTGAAGCTTTCTTT
TRBV4-1	.	TRBJ1-2	CASSVQGDYGYTF	TGCGCCAGCAGCGTGCAGGGCGACTATGGCTACACCTTC
TRBV5-4	TRBD1	TRBJ2-7	CASSARTGRSKEQYF	TGTGCCAGCAGCGCCCGGACAGGGAGGAGTAAAGAGCAGTACTTC